These 30 T cell receptor beta chains originate from one sample sequenced in a study of blood T cell repertoires in COVID-19. Method: immunoSEQ multiplex PCR; TCRdb's copy keeps in-frame clones and lacks some. The sample holds 130,000 to 150,000 clones, around nine tenths seen once. The material sequenced was peripheral blood. These receptor sequences come from a woman between 40 and 50 years old with acute or convalescent COVID-19.

This clone occurred once. The chain couples TRBV7-9 to TRBJ1-1; 9 bases agree with TRBD1. Germline V CDR1 and CDR2: SEHNR, FQNEAQ (reference sequence). The CDR3 spans 14 residues. With V trimmed by 3 bases and J by 5 bases, 4 bases remained unmatched. CDR3 in DNA: TGTGCCAGCAGCTTTGGGGACAGGGAAACTGAAGCTTTCTTT. Protein sequence: CASSFGDRETEAFF. Drawing the rest from reference TRBV7-9 and TRBJ1-1, the complete variable domain is DTGVSQNPRHKITKRGQNVTFRCDPISEHNRLYWYRQTLGQGPEFLTYFQNEAQLEKSRLLSDRFSAERPKGSFSTLEIQRTEQGDSAMYLCASSFGDRETEAFFGQGTRLTVV.

CDR3 in DNA: TGTGCCAGCAGCTCAGGGACTAGCGGATACAATGAGCAGTTCTTC. This codes for CASSSGTSGYNEQFF. This sequence joins TRBV5-4 and TRBJ2-1, with 11 bases matching TRBD2. V was pared by 3 bases and J by 4 bases, with 3 bases of the junction left unmatched. CDR3 length: 15 amino acids. Germline V lookup: CDR1 SGHNT, CDR2 YYREEE (reference sequence). Based on the CDR3 plus reference TRBV5-4 and TRBJ2-1, the full variable domain is ETGVTQSPTHLIKTRGQQVTLRCSSQSGHNTVSWYQQALGQGPQFIFQYYREEENGRGNFPPRFSGLQFPNYSSELNVNALELDDSALYLCASSSGTSGYNEQFFGPGTRLTVL.

V is TRBV7-2 and J is TRBJ2-5, with 7 bases matching TRBD1. This CDR3 region has 15 residues. Germline assignment: CDR1 SGHTA and CDR2 FQGNSA. V shed 3 bases and J 7 bases; nucleotides not matched to a gene: 11. This chain's CDR3 is CASSLTRDSLMTQYF. CDR3 coding DNA: TGTGCCAGCAGCTTGACCCGGGACAGCTTAATGACCCAGTACTTC.

Of note for this clone: At one end the junction does not follow the germline gene, possibly because of a read error. This chain joins TRBV30 and TRBJ1-2, with D tentatively TRBD1 (6 bases). The CDR3 has 10 residues. Germline V gives CDR1 GTSNPN, CDR2 SVGIG (reference sequence). The CDR3 nucleotides are TGTGCCTGGATCCGGGACACGGTGGGCTTC. Translating it yields CAWIRDTVGF. The variable domain in full, completed from reference TRBV30 and TRBJ1-2, reads SQTIHQWPATLVQPVGSPLSLECTVEGTSNPNLYWYRQAAGRGLQLLFYSVGIGQISSEVPQNLSASRPQDRQFILSSKKLLLSDSGFYLCAWIRDTVGFGSGTRLTVV.

The J gene is TRBJ2-7, the V gene TRBV4-1, with TRBD1 matching 8 bases. The CDR3 runs 16 residues. After removal of 0 bases from V and 0 bases from J, the junction contained 4 bases not matched to a gene. Germline V CDR1 and CDR2: MGHRA, YSYEKL. In DNA form, the CDR3 reads TGCGCCAGCAGCCAAGAAATTACAGGGGGCTCCTACGAGCAGTACTTC. Its protein product is CASSQEITGGSYEQYF.

This clone was detected many times. The gene calls are TRBV25-1 and TRBJ1-2; perhaps TRBD1 as D (5 bases). With 5 bases removed from V and 4 bases from J, the gap between germline ends came to 17 bases. The CDR3 is made up of 15 amino acids. Germline-derived CDR1 and CDR2 are MGHDK and SYGVNS. In DNA, the CDR3 is TGTGCCAGCAGTCATGACCCGCCGGGGGTCTATGGCTACACCTTC. Residues: CASSHDPPGVYGYTF.

The rearrangement links TRBV30 to TRBJ1-1; 10 nucleotides match TRBD1. Trimming took 3 bases from V and 6 from J; bases not matched to a gene: 13. Germline-derived CDR1 and CDR2 are GTSNPN and SVGIG (reference sequence). This CDR3 contains 16 residues. CDR3 coding DNA: TGTGCCTGGAGATCCACACCGGGACAGGGGCCTTCTGAAGCTTTCTTT. Encoded protein: CAWRSTPGQGPSEAFF.

The chain carries TRBV7-8 and TRBJ2-2; 13 nucleotides line up with TRBD2. This CDR3 spans 18 amino acids. V shed 2 bases and J 4 bases; nucleotides not matched to a gene: 7. Germline assignment: CDR1 SGHVS and CDR2 FQNEAQ. The CDR3 region has the DNA TGTGCCAGCAGCTTATTGACTAGCGGGAGGACATTCACCGGGGAGCTGTTTTTT. Translating it yields CASSLLTSGRTFTGELFF.

The rearrangement uses TRBV7-9 and TRBJ1-3; 7 nucleotides match TRBD1. Germline CDR1 is SEHNR and CDR2 is FQNEAQ (reference sequence). CDR3 length: 14 residues. V trimming: 5 bases; J trimming: 7 bases; junction bases outside the gene matches: 8. The CDR3 region has the DNA TGTGCCAGCAGCGATGACAGGGCAAGGAACACCATATATTTT. It specifies CASSDDRARNTIYF.

The gene calls are TRBV28 and TRBJ2-5; possible D gene TRBD2, 6 bases. Trimming shortened V by 3 bases and J by 5 bases, and 13 bases separated the two germline ends. This CDR3 is 14 amino acids long. Germline V gene data show CDR1 as MDHEN and CDR2 as SYDVKM. CDR3 amino acids: CASSLRAGMETQYF. The CDR3 nucleotides read TGTGCCAGCAGTTTGAGGGCGGGGATGGAGACCCAGTACTTC.

J is TRBJ2-2 and V is TRBV18; D may be TRBD1 (6 bases). The length of the CDR3 is 14 residues. The ends were cut back, 6 bases at V and 3 bases at J, with 11 bases in the middle. Germline V gene data show CDR1 as KGHSH and CDR2 as LQKENI. The CDR3 DNA reads TGTGCCAGCTCGCCAAACAGGGACACCGGGGAGCTGTTTTTT. Its protein product is CASSPNRDTGELFF.

V gene TRBV7-9 combines with J gene TRBJ2-1, with 11 bases matching TRBD2. The CDR3 sequence is 19 residues long. CDR1 is SEHNR and CDR2 is FQNEAQ in the germline V gene (reference sequence). The trim removed 5 bases at V and 0 bases at J, leaving 12 bases unmatched. The DNA of the CDR3 is TGTGCCAGCAGCCCCAGGGGGACTAGCGGAGGGAGCTCCTACAATGAGCAGTTCTTC. It codes for CASSPRGTSGGSSYNEQFF.

The table lists this clone with a count of one. The CDR3 region is CASQPQVNEQFF. The CDR3 nucleotides are TGTGCCAGCCAGCCTCAGGTGAATGAGCAGTTCTTC. The V and J genes are TRBV7-9 and TRBJ2-1; D call uncertain. This CDR3 is built from 12 residues. V gave up 8 bases and J gave up 7 bases, with 12 bases separating them. CDR1 is SEHNR, CDR2 FQNEAQ, per germline (reference sequence).

V gene TRBV9 combines with J gene TRBJ1-2; a possible D gene is TRBD1 (6 bases). CDR3 length: 13 amino acids. Germline-derived CDR1 and CDR2 are SGDLS and YYNGEE. V lost 0 bases and J lost 6, with 9 bases in between. The CDR3 DNA reads TGTGCCAGCAGCGTAGGGCAGGGGAATGGCTACACCTTC. Its protein is CASSVGQGNGYTF.

The V gene is TRBV4-1, the J gene TRBJ2-7, with TRBD2 as a possible D gene (5 bases). The germline CDR1 and CDR2 sequences are MGHRA and YSYEKL. The CDR3 contains 15 residues. Trimming removed 0 bases from V and 3 bases from J, with 12 bases in between. This CDR3 is CASSQERVTGYEQYF. The CDR3 nucleotides are TGCGCCAGCAGCCAAGAGAGGGTCACCGGCTACGAGCAGTACTTC.

V gene TRBV19 combines with J gene TRBJ1-2; D possibly corresponds to TRBD1 (6 bases). V lost 5 bases and J 4 bases, leaving 17 bases between the germline ends. The CDR3 length is 15 residues. Looked up from germline, CDR1 is LNHDA and CDR2 is SQIVND (reference sequence). The CDR3 reads CASSSYQGTPYGYTF. Here the CDR3 DNA reads TGTGCCAGTAGTTCTTATCAGGGGACACCCTATGGCTACACCTTC.

The chain is built from TRBV10-3 and TRBJ2-2; TRBD1 matches 7 bases. Trimming removed 4 bases from V and 3 bases from J; junction bases left unmatched: 5. CDR1 ENHRY and CDR2 SYGVKD come from the germline V gene. The CDR3 length is 15 residues. The CDR3 is CAISVKGADTGELFF. CDR3 nucleotide sequence: TGTGCCATCAGTGTAAAGGGGGCGGACACCGGGGAGCTGTTTTTT.

The V gene is TRBV5-6, the J gene TRBJ2-6, with unresolved D. Germline-derived CDR1 and CDR2 are SGHDT and YYEEEE. Trimming cost V 1 base and J 2 bases, with 10 bases left between them. The CDR3 totals 16 residues. CDR3: CASSLPVFAGANVLTF. The CDR3 DNA is TGTGCCAGCAGCTTGCCGGTCTTTGCTGGGGCCAACGTCCTGACTTTC.

The table lists this clone with a count of one. The genes are TRBV18 and TRBJ1-2; the match to TRBD1 covers 9 bases. V trimming: 2 bases; J trimming: 2 bases; junction bases outside the gene matches: 3. This CDR3 spans 15 amino acids. Germline loops: CDR1 KGHSH, CDR2 LQKENI. As DNA, the CDR3 is TGTGCCAGCTCACCAGTGACAGGGGGAAACTATGGCTACACCTTC. Protein: CASSPVTGGNYGYTF.

J is TRBJ1-2 and V is TRBV30; D is perhaps TRBD1 (5 bases). Germline lookup yields CDR1 GTSNPN and CDR2 SVGIG (reference sequence). This CDR3 spans 13 amino acids. The V end lost 0 bases, the J end lost 3 bases, and 8 bases lay between the germline ends. CDR3 in amino acids: CAWSVTDYYGYTF. The CDR3 bases are TGTGCCTGGAGTGTGACAGACTACTATGGCTACACCTTC.

This chain uses TRBV27 with TRBJ2-7; TRBD2 agrees at 8 bases. The CDR3 length is 14 residues. V was clipped by 5 bases and J by 2 bases; unmatched bases: 5. Germline V gene sequence: CDR1 MNHEY, CDR2 SMNVEV (reference sequence). In nucleotides, the CDR3 is TGTGCCAGCAGTCCCTCGGGAGGGGCCTACGAGCAGTACTTC. Amino acid sequence: CASSPSGGAYEQYF.

This clone was seen only once. The chain is built from TRBV10-3 and TRBJ1-1, with a tentative D call TRBD1 (5 bases). The CDR3 runs to 15 residues. V was shortened by 4 bases and J by 4 bases, with 16 bases between the two germline ends. CDR1 is ENHRY, CDR2 SYGVKD, per germline. The CDR3 nucleotides are TGTGCCATCAGTGGGGGAGGGGCAGGTCGCACTGAAGCTTTCTTT. Translating it yields CAISGGGAGRTEAFF.

This clone was counted once. The chain couples TRBV5-1 to TRBJ1-2; perhaps TRBD1 as D (6 bases). The CDR3 extends over 13 amino acids. V was trimmed by 4 bases and J by 2 bases, leaving 9 bases between them. Germline CDR1 is SGHRS and CDR2 is YFSETQ. CDR3 sequence reads: CASSGDTNYGYTF. CDR3 sequence (DNA): TGCGCCAGCAGCGGGGACACAAACTATGGCTACACCTTC.

The chain combines TRBV6-1 with TRBJ1-6, with D perhaps TRBD1 (5 bases). V was pared by 1 base and J by 9 bases, with 7 bases between. Germline loops: CDR1 MNHNS, CDR2 SASEGT. This CDR3 spans 13 amino acids. CDR3 bases: TGTGCCAGCAGTGAAGTGGGGGGTTCACCCCTCCACTTT. Amino acids: CASSEVGGSPLHF.

CDR3 in amino acids: CASSTLGLAGKDEQFF. In nucleotides, the CDR3 is TGTGCCAGCAGTACCCTGGGACTAGCGGGAAAGGATGAGCAGTTCTTC. The rearrangement uses TRBV27 and TRBJ2-1, with 13 bases aligning to TRBD2. V lost 5 bases, J lost 8 bases, and 9 bases stayed unmatched. Germline values: CDR1 MNHEY, CDR2 SMNVEV (reference sequence). The CDR3 is 16 residues long.

This clone turned up a few times. CDR3 bases: TGTGCCAGCAGCCCAGAGGTCGGCGGTTGGGAGGACGAGCAGTACTTC. Translation: CASSPEVGGWEDEQYF. The chain has TRBV4-2 and TRBJ2-7, with D perhaps matching TRBD2 (6 bases). The CDR3 extends over 16 amino acids. The germline CDR1 and CDR2 sequences are LGHNA and YNFKEQ. Trimming pared 4 bases from V and 5 bases from J, leaving 21 bases between.

J is TRBJ1-3 and V is TRBV6-4; no definite D call. Deletions cut 2 bases from V and 8 bases from J, with 16 bases between. Germline V CDR1 and CDR2: MRHNA, SNTAGT. The CDR3 consists of 15 residues. The CDR3 sequence: CASSDPTLLIYTIYF. The CDR3 DNA follows: TGTGCCAGCAGTGACCCTACCTTACTTATTTACACCATATATTTT.

The chain uses TRBV9 and TRBJ1-4; no firm D call. The CDR3 totals 15 residues. V lost 4 bases to trimming and J lost 0 bases, with 10 bases between them. The germline V gene encodes CDR1 SGDLS and CDR2 YYNGEE. CDR3 loop: CASSNTRATNEKLFF. The DNA of the CDR3 is TGTGCCAGCAGCAACACGAGGGCAACTAATGAAAAACTGTTTTTT.

V usage is TRBV7-9 and J usage is TRBJ1-1; no firm D call. The germline V gene encodes CDR1 SEHNR and CDR2 FQNEAQ (reference sequence). This CDR3 is 11 amino acids long. V was pared by 7 bases and J by 10 bases, with 13 bases between. In DNA form, the CDR3 reads TGTGCCAGCACCCTGGAGGGTGGAGCTTTCTTT. This sequence encodes CASTLEGGAFF.

This clone appeared a few times. The chain recombines TRBV30 with TRBJ2-3; TRBD1 is a possible D gene (5 bases). Germline CDR1 and CDR2: GTSNPN and SVGIG (reference sequence). CDR3 length: 17 residues. V lost 3 bases and J 0 bases, leaving 19 bases between the germline ends. In DNA, the CDR3 is TGTGCCTGGAGCCACAGGCCCTTAGTTACTAGCACAGATACGCAGTATTTT. Amino acid sequence: CAWSHRPLVTSTDTQYF.